The 10 T cell receptor beta chains presented below share a single source sample, sequenced in a study of Ad26.COV2.S vaccination and SARS-CoV-2 variants. Produced via immunoSEQ multiplex PCR; TCRdb's table is partial and in-frame only. The table records some 190,000 clones, roughly 87% of them present only once. This specimen was peripheral blood, taken after recovery from COVID-19. The receptors were sampled from a human donor who had recovered from COVID-19.

J is TRBJ2-3 and V is TRBV7-8, with D maybe TRBD1 (6 bases). This CDR3 has 14 residues. The V gene lost 4 bases and the J gene lost 5 bases, with 13 bases spanning the gap. The germline gives CDR1 SGHVS, CDR2 FQNEAQ. CDR3 coding DNA: TGTGCCAGCAGCTCGCAAGGGGGAATAGATACGCAGTATTTT. As protein: CASSSQGGIDTQYF.

The rearrangement uses TRBV29-1 and TRBJ2-7, with 13 bases identical to TRBD2. Germline V gene sequence: CDR1 SQVTM, CDR2 ANQGSEA. This CDR3 has 14 amino acids. Losses at the gene ends were 7 bases for V and 5 bases for J; bases not matched to a gene: 8. DNA of the CDR3: TGCAGCGCATTACTAGCGGGAGGGATGAACGAGCAGTACTTC. It translates to CSALLAGGMNEQYF.

The genes are TRBV11-2 and TRBJ2-1, with 9 bases that match TRBD2. V shed 3 bases, J shed 0 bases, and the junction held 3 bases outside the gene matches. The CDR3 is 16 residues long. The V gene's germline CDR1 is SGHAT and CDR2 FQNNGV. The chain's CDR3 is CASSFPRGGSYNEQFF. For the CDR3, the DNA is TGTGCCAGCAGCTTTCCGCGGGGGGGCTCCTACAATGAGCAGTTCTTC.

V and J are TRBV12-3 or TRBV12-4 and TRBJ2-2; D call uncertain. The CDR3 contains 12 residues. Between the trimmed V and J ends, which lost 6 bases and 6 bases, there was a span of 8 bases. The CDR3 reads CASRADAGELFF. The CDR3 nucleotides read TGTGCCAGCAGGGCAGATGCCGGGGAGCTGTTTTTT.

This clone was observed once. The rearrangement joins TRBV7-6 to TRBJ2-1, with D uncertain. The germline V and J ends were trimmed by 2 bases and 2 bases, with 13 bases remaining between them. This CDR3 spans 16 amino acids. Germline V gene data show CDR1 as SGHVS and CDR2 as FNYEAQ. The CDR3 bases are TGTGCCAGCAGCTTAAACGGCCTTCCTCCCTACAATGAGCAGTTCTTC. Translating it yields CASSLNGLPPYNEQFF.

The CDR3 region is CASSFIAGAYNEQFF. In nucleotides, the CDR3 is TGTGCCAGCAGTTTTATAGCGGGGGCCTACAATGAGCAGTTCTTC. The chain employs TRBV3-1 (or the pseudogene TRBV3-2) and TRBJ2-1; 9 nucleotides match TRBD2. V was clipped by 6 bases and J by 2 bases; unmatched bases: 5. The CDR3 consists of 15 residues. Germline CDR1 and CDR2: LGHDT and YNNKEL (reference sequence).

This clone has just one count. The J gene is TRBJ2-7, the V gene TRBV23-1; 14 positions agree with TRBD2. TRBV23-1 has ORF status, its function being uncertain. The CDR3 contains 17 residues. Trimming removed 0 bases from V and 5 bases from J; junction bases left unmatched: 6. Here the CDR3 DNA reads TGCGCCAGCAGTCAATCGCAGAGACTAGCGGGGGGGCACGAGCAGTACTTC. Protein: CASSQSQRLAGGHEQYF.

V and J are TRBV18 and TRBJ2-1; no definite D call. The CDR3 runs 14 residues. V gave up 6 bases and J gave up 4 bases, with 13 bases separating them. Germline CDR1 reads KGHSH; CDR2 reads LQKENI. DNA of the CDR3: TGTGCCAGCTCCAAGACGGCCGGGTACAATGAGCAGTTCTTC. As protein: CASSKTAGYNEQFF.

This chain joins TRBV5-4 and TRBJ2-5; either TRBD1 or TRBD2 may fit D (7 bases each). This CDR3 is 14 amino acids long. The V gene lost 6 bases and the J gene lost 5 bases, with 17 bases spanning the gap. Germline CDR1 and CDR2: SGHNT and YYREEE (reference sequence). CDR3 region: CASTRGGQKETQYF. For the CDR3, the DNA is TGTGCCAGCACCAGGGGGGGGCAAAAGGAGACCCAGTACTTC.

This rearrangement joins TRBV25-1 to TRBJ2-5; D is possibly TRBD1 or TRBD2 (5 bases each). Germline CDR1 MGHDK, CDR2 SYGVNS. Trimming stripped 2 bases from V and 2 bases from J, with 9 bases between. The CDR3 runs 14 residues. The CDR3: CASSEHGGQETQYF. DNA for the CDR3: TGTGCCAGCAGTGAACATGGGGGTCAAGAGACCCAGTACTTC.